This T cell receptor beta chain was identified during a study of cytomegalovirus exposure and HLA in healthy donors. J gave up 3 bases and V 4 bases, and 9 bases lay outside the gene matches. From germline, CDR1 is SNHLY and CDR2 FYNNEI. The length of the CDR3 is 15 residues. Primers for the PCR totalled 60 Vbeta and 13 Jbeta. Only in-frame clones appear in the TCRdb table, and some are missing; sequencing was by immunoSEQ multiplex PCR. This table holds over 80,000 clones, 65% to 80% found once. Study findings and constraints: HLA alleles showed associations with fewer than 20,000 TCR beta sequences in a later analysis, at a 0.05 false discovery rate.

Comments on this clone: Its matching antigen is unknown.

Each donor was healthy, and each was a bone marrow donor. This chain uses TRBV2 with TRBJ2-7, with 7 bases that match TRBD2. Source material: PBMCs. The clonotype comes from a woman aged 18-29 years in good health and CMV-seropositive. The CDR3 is CASSAKSGVSYEQYF. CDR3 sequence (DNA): TGTGCCAGCAGTGCTAAGAGCGGGGTTAGCTACGAGCAGTACTTC.